This T cell receptor (beta chain) came from a study of metastatic and nonmetastatic thyroid tumors. Study-wide background: Malignant and benign thyroid patients had repertoires compared in peripheral blood and tumor or nodule tissue.

Germline loops: CDR1 KGHDR, CDR2 SFDVKD. CDR3 length: 15 amino acids. Authors' analysis steps: For papillary thyroid cancer, a distant-metastasis classifier was constructed from CDR3 differences observed across clinicopathological groups. MiXCR re-clonotyped the PCR reads for TCRdb. The V and J calls shown here were made by TCRdb, not taken from the authors' results. There are roughly 21,000 clones in the sample; under 30% occur only once, and over 12% lies in the top ten. Each patient came to thyroid surgery without any prior treatment (of any kind). This clone came up a few times. Possible read error: a much larger clone is one base away.

This chain uses TRBV24-1 with TRBJ2-5, with 7 bases lining up with TRBD2. The specimen sequenced was tumor tissue. The receptor comes from a male donor with papillary thyroid cancer or a benign thyroid nodule (not recorded which). Some clones in this sample may be carry-over from other donors' samples. CDR3 amino acids: CATGASGVGVENQYF. CDR3 in DNA: TGTGCCACAGGGGCCAGCGGGGTGGGAGTTGAGAACCAGTACTTC.